A selection of T cell receptor beta chains follows, all from one sample in a study of shared clonotypes between healthy human individuals. The table came from immunoSEQ multiplex PCR; TCRdb's copy has only in-frame clones and leaves some out. The repertoire holds some 2.3 million clones, with about 92% as singletons. Sequenced material: naive CD4+ T cells from PBMCs. These receptors originate from a man aged 18 to 30 in good health. Some clones in this sample may be carry-over from other donors' samples. Each CDR3 is given with its conserved first and last residue. D genes are given only for firm matches. Where a row states a size, it is once, few, many or the class of an expanded clone; other rows omit it.

length	D	size	V	J	CDR3	DNA
13	-	once	TRBV6-5	TRBJ1-1	CASSPALNTEAFF	TGTGCCAGCAGTCCTGCCTTGAACACTGAAGCTTTCTTT
13	-	-	TRBV2	TRBJ2-4	CASSPGLGNIQYF	TGTGCCAGCAGCCCCGGGCTGGGGAACATTCAGTACTTC
15	-	once	TRBV28	TRBJ2-7	CASSVLRMGHYEQYF	TGTGCCAGCAGTGTCCTCCGGATGGGCCACTACGAGCAGTACTTC
16	TRBD1	-	TRBV19	TRBJ2-7	CASSIPHRGGVYEQYF	TGTGCCAGTAGTATCCCTCACAGGGGCGGAGTATACGAGCAGTACTTC
13	-	-	TRBV7-3	TRBJ1-1	CASSLGTNTEAFF	TGTGCCAGCAGCTTAGGAACGAACACTGAAGCTTTCTTT
14	-	-	TRBV6-5	TRBJ2-1	CASSKQGFYNEQFF	TGTGCCAGCAGTAAACAGGGTTTCTACAATGAGCAGTTCTTC
17	TRBD2	-	TRBV11-2	TRBJ2-5	CASSRLTSGSYQETQYF	TGTGCCAGCAGCCGCCTCACTAGCGGGAGTTACCAAGAGACCCAGTACTTC
16	TRBD2	-	TRBV27	TRBJ2-1	CASSPHRLLAVNEQFF	TGTGCCAGCAGCCCTCATCGGCTGCTAGCGGTCAATGAGCAGTTCTTC
16	TRBD1	-	TRBV7-3	TRBJ2-1	CASSSRTGEDGNEQFF	TGTGCCAGCAGCTCACGGACAGGGGAAGACGGGAATGAGCAGTTCTTC
14	-	once	TRBV6-6	TRBJ2-7	CASSYGGQTYEQYF	TGTGCCAGCAGTTACGGTGGCCAGACCTACGAGCAGTACTTC
14	-	-	TRBV1	TRBJ1-2	CTSRRQSPNYGYTF	TGCACCAGCAGGAGACAGTCCCCTAACTATGGCTACACCTTC
13	-	-	TRBV7-3	TRBJ2-2	CASSLMNTGELFF	TGTGCCAGCAGCTTAATGAACACCGGGGAGCTGTTTTTT
18	-	-	TRBV5-1	TRBJ2-6	CASSLLLAGANGANVLTF	TGCGCCAGCAGCTTGTTACTCGCAGGGGCAAATGGGGCCAACGTCCTGACTTTC
14	-	-	TRBV11-2	TRBJ1-2	CASSPGTGNYGYTF	TGTGCCAGCAGCCCGGGGACGGGAAACTATGGCTACACCTTC
14	-	-	TRBV30	TRBJ1-2	CAWSVVGRLYGYTF	TGTGCCTGGAGTGTAGTAGGGAGACTCTATGGCTACACCTTC
14	-	-	TRBV29-1	TRBJ2-2	CSVSIETNTGELFF	TGCAGCGTTTCGATAGAGACTAACACCGGGGAGCTGTTTTTT
14	-	-	TRBV4-2	TRBJ1-1	CASSQVGVGLQAFF	TGTGCCAGCAGCCAAGTAGGAGTCGGCCTACAAGCTTTCTTT
16	TRBD1	once	TRBV30	TRBJ1-4	CAWSSGQSIRVEKLFF	TGTGCCTGGAGTTCGGGACAGAGCATCCGGGTTGAAAAACTGTTTTTT
13	-	-	TRBV2	TRBJ1-2	CASSVNTYYGYTF	TGTGCCAGCAGTGTTAACACTTACTATGGCTACACCTTC
16	-	-	TRBV4-1	TRBJ2-1	CASSQPTRDPYNEQFF	TGCGCCAGCAGCCAGCCCACCAGGGACCCCTACAATGAGCAGTTCTTC
14	-	-	TRBV6-5	TRBJ2-7	CASSYSGTTYEQYF	TGTGCCAGCAGTTACTCGGGAACGACATACGAGCAGTACTTC
13	-	-	TRBV11-2	TRBJ2-7	CASSRGRLYEQYF	TGTGCCAGCAGTCGGGGGAGACTCTACGAGCAGTACTTC
13	-	once	TRBV12-5	TRBJ2-3	CASGRGGSDTQYF	TGTGCTAGTGGACGAGGGGGTTCAGATACGCAGTATTTT
16	TRBD2	-	TRBV4-2	TRBJ2-3	CASSQGGTSRTDTQYF	TGTGCCAGCAGCCAAGGCGGGACTAGCAGGACAGATACGCAGTATTTT
15	TRBD2	-	TRBV11-3	TRBJ2-7	CASSLEGGSAYEQYF	TGTGCCAGCAGCTTAGAGGGGGGGTCGGCCTACGAGCAGTACTTC
14	TRBD2	-	TRBV12-5	TRBJ2-1	CASGWTSGPGKQFF	TGTGCTAGTGGTTGGACTAGCGGGCCAGGAAAGCAGTTCTTC
15	TRBD2	-	TRBV28	TRBJ2-7	CASSLPGLAGWEQYF	TGTGCCAGCAGTTTACCGGGACTAGCGGGATGGGAGCAGTACTTC
14	TRBD1	few	TRBV18	TRBJ1-1	CASMGQQMNTEAFF	TGTGCCAGCATGGGACAGCAGATGAACACTGAAGCTTTCTTT
16	TRBD2	-	TRBV5-1	TRBJ2-1	CASSLGLAGVYNEQFF	TGCGCCAGCAGCTTGGGGCTAGCGGGAGTTTACAATGAGCAGTTCTTC
16	TRBD1	once	TRBV5-1	TRBJ2-7	CASSSSGGDSSYEQYF	TGCGCCAGCAGCTCGTCAGGGGGCGATTCCTCCTACGAGCAGTACTTC
12	TRBD1	-	TRBV10-2	TRBJ2-3	CAIGQGRDTQYF	TGCGCCATTGGACAGGGGAGGGATACGCAGTATTTT
14	TRBD1	-	TRBV18	TRBJ2-5	CASSLSTGAETQYF	TGTGCCAGCTCACTATCCACAGGGGCGGAGACCCAGTACTTC
13	TRBD1	once	TRBV6-1	TRBJ2-7	CASRLGQAYEQYF	TGTGCCAGCAGGTTGGGACAGGCCTACGAGCAGTACTTC
14	-	-	TRBV5-1	TRBJ2-3	CASSSGVTGDTQYF	TGCGCCAGCAGCTCGGGAGTGACAGGGGATACGCAGTATTTT
13	-	-	TRBV19	TRBJ2-1	CASSMVGGNEQFF	TGTGCCAGTAGTATGGTCGGGGGCAATGAGCAGTTCTTC
15	-	-	TRBV27	TRBJ1-3	CASSPATTTRDTIYF	TGTGCCAGCAGTCCCGCGACCACAACCCGGGACACCATATATTTT
14	-	-	TRBV5-1	TRBJ1-1	CASSLDLTNTEAFF	TGCGCCAGCAGCTTGGACTTGACGAACACTGAAGCTTTCTTT
15	-	-	TRBV11-2	TRBJ1-3	CASSAVKASGNTIYF	TGTGCCAGCAGCGCCGTTAAGGCCTCTGGAAACACCATATATTTT
15	TRBD2	-	TRBV28	TRBJ2-3	CASSLSGKITDTQYF	TGTGCCAGCAGCCTTAGCGGGAAAATCACAGATACGCAGTATTTT
14	-	-	TRBV28	TRBJ1-2	CASSFRDGAYGYTF	TGTGCCAGCAGTTTTAGGGACGGAGCCTATGGCTACACCTTC
13	-	-	TRBV6-1	TRBJ2-7	CASIPPGPYEQYF	TGTGCCAGCATTCCACCGGGACCCTACGAGCAGTACTTC